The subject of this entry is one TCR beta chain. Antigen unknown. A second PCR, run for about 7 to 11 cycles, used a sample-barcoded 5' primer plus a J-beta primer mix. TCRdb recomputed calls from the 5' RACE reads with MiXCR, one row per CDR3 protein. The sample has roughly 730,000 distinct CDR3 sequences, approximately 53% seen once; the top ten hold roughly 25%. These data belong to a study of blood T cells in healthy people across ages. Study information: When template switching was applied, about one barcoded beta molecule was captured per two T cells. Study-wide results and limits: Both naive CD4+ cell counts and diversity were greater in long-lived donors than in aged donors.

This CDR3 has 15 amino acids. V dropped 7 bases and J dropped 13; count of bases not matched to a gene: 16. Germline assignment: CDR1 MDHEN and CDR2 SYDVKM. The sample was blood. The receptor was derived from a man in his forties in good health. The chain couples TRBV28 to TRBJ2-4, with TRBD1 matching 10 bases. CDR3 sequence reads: CASTYRDRGTGGQYF. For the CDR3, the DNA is TGTGCCAGCACTTACCGGGACAGGGGTACTGGTGGGCAGTACTTC.